The clone carrying this TCR beta chain appeared once. In the authors' workflow: Using reference gene primer amplification, nucleated cell counts were estimated. Profiling relied on immunoSEQ multiplex PCR, and the TCRdb table lists in-frame clones only, not all of them. The V and J calls and clone size are taken from that table; D and trimming were inferred from the DNA. The table has 250,000 to 300,000 clones, roughly 90% seen once. These data come from a study of blood T cell repertoires in COVID-19. Study in general: Acute and convalescent COVID-19 samples came from the United States, Italy and Spain. PBMCs, B-cell-depleted T cells, or T cells were the source of the cDNA or gDNA that made up the material.

Trimming cost V 0 bases and J 2 bases; bases outside gene matches: 8. The V gene's germline CDR1 is SGHVS and CDR2 FNYEAQ. The CDR3 is 18 amino acids. This sequence originates from a woman in her fifties or sixties who had recovered from COVID-19. The gene calls are TRBV7-6 and TRBJ2-5; 11 nucleotides line up with TRBD2. Sequenced material: peripheral blood. CDR3 sequence reads: CASSLAGLAGGLQETQYF. The CDR3 coding sequence is TGTGCCAGCAGCTTAGCGGGGCTAGCGGGGGGTCTACAAGAGACCCAGTACTTC.